The T cell receptor beta chain described here comes from a study of T cell responses to AZD1222 COVID-19 vaccine. Clones were read by immunoSEQ multiplex PCR, and TCRdb kept only the in-frame ones, dropping some. Among around 150,000 clones, about nine tenths were seen once, and the ten largest hold 3% to 4%. Study-level findings and limits: Donor demographics were predominantly white British with a female majority; clonal diversity may be underestimated.

Points on this clone: The antigen remains undetermined.

The length of the CDR3 is 15 residues. Germline lookup yields CDR1 KGHSH and CDR2 LQKENI. V lost 3 bases and J lost 7; bases outside the gene matches: 5. The sequence came from an adult in good health. The rearrangement joins TRBV18 to TRBJ1-6, with 8 bases that match TRBD1. The sample here was peripheral blood, taken on day 0 of MenACWY control vaccination. The CDR3 region is CASSPQGQENSPLHF. The CDR3 region has the DNA TGTGCCAGCTCACCTCAGGGACAGGAAAATTCACCCCTCCACTTT. The entire variable domain, with the rest obtained from reference TRBV18 and TRBJ1-6, is as follows: NAGVMQNPRHLVRRRGQEARLRCSPMKGHSHVYWYRQLPEEGLKFMVYLQKENIIDESGMPKERFSAEFPKEGPSILRIQQVVRGDSAAYFCASSPQGQENSPLHFGNGTRLTVT.